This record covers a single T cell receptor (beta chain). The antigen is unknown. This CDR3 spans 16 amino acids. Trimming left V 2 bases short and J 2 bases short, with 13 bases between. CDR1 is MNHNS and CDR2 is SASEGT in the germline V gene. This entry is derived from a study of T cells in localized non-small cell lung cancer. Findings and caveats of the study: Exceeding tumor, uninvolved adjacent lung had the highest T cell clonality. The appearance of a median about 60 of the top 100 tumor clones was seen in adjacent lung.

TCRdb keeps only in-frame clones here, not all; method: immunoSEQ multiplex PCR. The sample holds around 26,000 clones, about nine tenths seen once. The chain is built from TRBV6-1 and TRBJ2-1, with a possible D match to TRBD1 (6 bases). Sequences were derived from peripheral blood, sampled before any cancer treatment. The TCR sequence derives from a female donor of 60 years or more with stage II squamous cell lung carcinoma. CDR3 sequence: CASSETGSGAYNEQFF. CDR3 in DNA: TGTGCCAGCAGTGAAACAGGGTCGGGTGCCTACAATGAGCAGTTCTTC.